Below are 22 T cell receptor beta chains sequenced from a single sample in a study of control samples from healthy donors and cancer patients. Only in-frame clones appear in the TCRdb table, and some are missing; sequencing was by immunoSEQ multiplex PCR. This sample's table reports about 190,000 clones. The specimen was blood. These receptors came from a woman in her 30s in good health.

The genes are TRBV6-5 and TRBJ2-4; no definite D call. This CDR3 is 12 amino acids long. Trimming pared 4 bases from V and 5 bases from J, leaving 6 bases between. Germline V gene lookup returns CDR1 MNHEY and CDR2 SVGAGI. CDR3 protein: CASSSHENIQYF. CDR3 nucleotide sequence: TGTGCCAGCAGTTCACACGAAAACATTCAGTACTTC.

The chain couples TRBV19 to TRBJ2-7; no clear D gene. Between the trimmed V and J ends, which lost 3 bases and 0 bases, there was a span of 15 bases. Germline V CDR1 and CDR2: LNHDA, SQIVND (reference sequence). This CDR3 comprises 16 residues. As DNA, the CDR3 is TGTGCCAGTAGTATCGGCGCGGCCGCGATCTCCTACGAGCAGTACTTC. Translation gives CASSIGAAAISYEQYF.

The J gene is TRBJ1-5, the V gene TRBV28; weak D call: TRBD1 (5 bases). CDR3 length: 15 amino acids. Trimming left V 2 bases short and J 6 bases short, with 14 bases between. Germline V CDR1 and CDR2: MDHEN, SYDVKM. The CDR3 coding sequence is TGTGCCAGCAGTTTACCAGACAGTTTTTCTCAGCCCCAGCATTTT. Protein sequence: CASSLPDSFSQPQHF. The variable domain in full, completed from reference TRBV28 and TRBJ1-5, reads DVKVTQSSRYLVKRTGEKVFLECVQDMDHENMFWYRQDPGLGLRLIYFSYDVKMKEKGDIPEGYSVSREKKERFSLILESASTNQTSMYLCASSLPDSFSQPQHFGDGTRLSIL.

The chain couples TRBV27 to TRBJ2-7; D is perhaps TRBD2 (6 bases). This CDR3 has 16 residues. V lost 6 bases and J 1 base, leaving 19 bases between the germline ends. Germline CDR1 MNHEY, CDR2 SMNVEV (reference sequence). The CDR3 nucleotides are TGTGCCAGCAGGACATACTCTGGCGGGGATTCCTACGAGCAGTACTTC. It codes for CASRTYSGGDSYEQYF.

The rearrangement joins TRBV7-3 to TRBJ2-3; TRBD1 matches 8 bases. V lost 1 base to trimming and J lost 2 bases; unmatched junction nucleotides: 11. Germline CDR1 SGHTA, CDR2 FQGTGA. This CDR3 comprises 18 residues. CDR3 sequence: CASSLSGPRQGLTDTQYF. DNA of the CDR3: TGTGCCAGCAGCTTAAGCGGACCGAGACAGGGGCTCACAGATACGCAGTATTTT.

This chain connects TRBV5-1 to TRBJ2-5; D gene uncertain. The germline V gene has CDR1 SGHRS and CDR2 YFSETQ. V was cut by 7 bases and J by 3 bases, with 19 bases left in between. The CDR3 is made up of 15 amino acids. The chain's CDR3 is CASGPQYQVEETQYF. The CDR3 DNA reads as TGCGCCAGCGGCCCTCAATATCAGGTGGAAGAGACCCAGTACTTC. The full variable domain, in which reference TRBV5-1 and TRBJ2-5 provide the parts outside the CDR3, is KAGVTQTPRYLIKTRGQQVTLSCSPISGHRSVSWYQQTPGQGLQFLFEYFSETQRNKGNFPGRFSGRQFSNSRSEMNVSTLELGDSALYLCASGPQYQVEETQYFGPGTRLLVL.

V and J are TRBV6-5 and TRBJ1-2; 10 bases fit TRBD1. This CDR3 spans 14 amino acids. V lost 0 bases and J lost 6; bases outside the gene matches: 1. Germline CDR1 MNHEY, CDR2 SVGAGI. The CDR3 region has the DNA TGTGCCAGCAGTTACTCTGGACAGGGGGATGGCTACACCTTC. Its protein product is CASSYSGQGDGYTF.

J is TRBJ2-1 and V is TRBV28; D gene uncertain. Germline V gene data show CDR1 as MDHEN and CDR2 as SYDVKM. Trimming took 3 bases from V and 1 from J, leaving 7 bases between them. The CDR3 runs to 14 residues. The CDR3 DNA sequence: TGTGCCAGCAGTTTTACGGCTTCCTACAATGAGCAGTTCTTC. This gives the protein CASSFTASYNEQFF.

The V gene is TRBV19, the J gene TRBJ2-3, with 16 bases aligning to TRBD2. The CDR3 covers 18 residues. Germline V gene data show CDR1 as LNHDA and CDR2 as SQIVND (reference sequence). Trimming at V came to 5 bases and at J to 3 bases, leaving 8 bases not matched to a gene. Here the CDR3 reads CASSSGLAGGLITDTQYF. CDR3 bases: TGTGCCAGTAGTTCGGGACTAGCGGGGGGGCTCATAACAGATACGCAGTATTTT.

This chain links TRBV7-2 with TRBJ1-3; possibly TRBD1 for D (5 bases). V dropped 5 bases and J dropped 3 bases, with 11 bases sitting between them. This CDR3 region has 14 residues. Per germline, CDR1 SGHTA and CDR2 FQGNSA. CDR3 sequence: CASSHGGSGNTIYF. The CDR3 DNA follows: TGTGCCAGCAGCCACGGGGGGAGTGGAAACACCATATATTTT.

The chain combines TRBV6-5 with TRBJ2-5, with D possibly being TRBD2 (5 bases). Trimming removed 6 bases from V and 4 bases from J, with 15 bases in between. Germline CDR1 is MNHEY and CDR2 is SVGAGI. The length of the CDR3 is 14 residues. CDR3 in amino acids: CASRASGRGETQYF. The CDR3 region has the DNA TGTGCCAGCAGGGCGTCGGGGAGAGGAGAGACCCAGTACTTC.

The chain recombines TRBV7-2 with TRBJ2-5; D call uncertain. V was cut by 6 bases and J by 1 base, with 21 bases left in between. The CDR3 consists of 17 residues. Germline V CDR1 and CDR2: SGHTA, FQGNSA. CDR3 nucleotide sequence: TGTGCCAGCAGTACCGGTTTCAGGCGAATTCTCCAAGAGACCCAGTACTTC. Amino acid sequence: CASSTGFRRILQETQYF.

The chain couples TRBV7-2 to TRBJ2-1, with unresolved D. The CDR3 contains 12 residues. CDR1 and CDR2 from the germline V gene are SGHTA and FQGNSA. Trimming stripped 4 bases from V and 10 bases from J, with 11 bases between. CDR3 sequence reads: CASSYDPREQFF. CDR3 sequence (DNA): TGTGCCAGCAGCTACGATCCTCGGGAGCAGTTCTTC.

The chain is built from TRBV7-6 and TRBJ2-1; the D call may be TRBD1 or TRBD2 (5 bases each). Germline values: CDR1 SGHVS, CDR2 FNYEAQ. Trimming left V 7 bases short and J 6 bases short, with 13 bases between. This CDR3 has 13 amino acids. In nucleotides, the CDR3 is TGTGCCAGCAACCTCCAGGGAGTCAATGAGCAGTTCTTC. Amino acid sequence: CASNLQGVNEQFF.

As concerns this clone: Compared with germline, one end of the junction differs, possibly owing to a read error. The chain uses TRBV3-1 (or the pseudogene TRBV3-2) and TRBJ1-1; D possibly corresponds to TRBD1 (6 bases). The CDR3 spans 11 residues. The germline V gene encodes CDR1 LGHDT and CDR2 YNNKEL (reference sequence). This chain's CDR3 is CASSQGPQGSF. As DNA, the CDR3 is TGTGCCAGCAGCCAAGGTCCACAGGGTTCGTTT.

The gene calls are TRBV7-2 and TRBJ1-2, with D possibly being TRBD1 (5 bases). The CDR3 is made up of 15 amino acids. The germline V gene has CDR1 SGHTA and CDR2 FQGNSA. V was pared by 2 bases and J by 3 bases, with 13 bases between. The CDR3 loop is CASSLRSDTYYGYTF. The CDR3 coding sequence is TGTGCCAGCAGCTTACGATCGGACACCTACTATGGCTACACCTTC.

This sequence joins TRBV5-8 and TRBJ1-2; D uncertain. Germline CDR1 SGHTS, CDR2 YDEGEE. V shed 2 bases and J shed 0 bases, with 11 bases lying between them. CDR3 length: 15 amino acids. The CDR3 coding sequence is TGTGCCAGCAGCTTTCTGCGTGGGGCTAACTATGGCTACACCTTC. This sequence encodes CASSFLRGANYGYTF.

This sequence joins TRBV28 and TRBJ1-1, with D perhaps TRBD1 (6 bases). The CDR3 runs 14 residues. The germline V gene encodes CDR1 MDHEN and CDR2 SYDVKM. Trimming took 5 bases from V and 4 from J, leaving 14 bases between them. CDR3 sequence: CASSRFTGFTEAFF. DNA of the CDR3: TGTGCCAGCAGTCGGTTTACAGGGTTCACTGAAGCTTTCTTT.

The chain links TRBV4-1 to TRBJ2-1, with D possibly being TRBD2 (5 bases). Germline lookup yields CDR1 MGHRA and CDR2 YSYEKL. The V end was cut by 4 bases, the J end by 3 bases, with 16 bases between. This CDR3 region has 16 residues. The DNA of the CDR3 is TGCGCCAGCAGCCCCTCCGGGGTTGTCAACTACAATGAGCAGTTCTTC. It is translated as CASSPSGVVNYNEQFF.

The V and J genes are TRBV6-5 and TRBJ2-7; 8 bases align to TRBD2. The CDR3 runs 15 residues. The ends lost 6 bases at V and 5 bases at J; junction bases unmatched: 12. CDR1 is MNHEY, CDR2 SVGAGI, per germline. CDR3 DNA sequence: TGTGCCAGCAGCACTACCCCAGGGACTAGACACGAGCAGTACTTC. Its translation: CASSTTPGTRHEQYF.

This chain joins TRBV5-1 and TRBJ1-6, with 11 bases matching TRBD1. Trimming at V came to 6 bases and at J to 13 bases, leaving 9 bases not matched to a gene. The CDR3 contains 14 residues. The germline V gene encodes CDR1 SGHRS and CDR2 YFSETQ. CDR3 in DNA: TGCGCCAGCACCGCCGGGACAGGGGGTAGCCCCCTCCACTTT. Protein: CASTAGTGGSPLHF. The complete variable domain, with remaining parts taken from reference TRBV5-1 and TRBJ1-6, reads KAGVTQTPRYLIKTRGQQVTLSCSPISGHRSVSWYQQTPGQGLQFLFEYFSETQRNKGNFPGRFSGRQFSNSRSEMNVSTLELGDSALYLCASTAGTGGSPLHFGNGTRLTVT.

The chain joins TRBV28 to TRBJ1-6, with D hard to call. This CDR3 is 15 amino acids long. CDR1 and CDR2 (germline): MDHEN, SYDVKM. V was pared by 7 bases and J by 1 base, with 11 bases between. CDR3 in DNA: TGTGCCAGCACCGGCATGGTATCCTATAATTCACCCCTCCACTTT. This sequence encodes CASTGMVSYNSPLHF.